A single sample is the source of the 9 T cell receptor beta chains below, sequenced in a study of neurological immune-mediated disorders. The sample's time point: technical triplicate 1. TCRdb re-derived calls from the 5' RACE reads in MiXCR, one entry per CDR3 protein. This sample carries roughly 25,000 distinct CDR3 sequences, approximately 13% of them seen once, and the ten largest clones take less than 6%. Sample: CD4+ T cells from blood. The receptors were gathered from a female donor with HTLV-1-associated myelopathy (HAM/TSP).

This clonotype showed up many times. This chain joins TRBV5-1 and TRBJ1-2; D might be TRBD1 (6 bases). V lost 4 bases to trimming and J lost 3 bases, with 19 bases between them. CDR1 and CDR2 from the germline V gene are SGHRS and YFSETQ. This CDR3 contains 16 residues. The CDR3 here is CASSLSTGIQDYGYTF. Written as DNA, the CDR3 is TGCGCCAGCAGCCTATCTACAGGGATTCAGGACTATGGCTACACCTTC.

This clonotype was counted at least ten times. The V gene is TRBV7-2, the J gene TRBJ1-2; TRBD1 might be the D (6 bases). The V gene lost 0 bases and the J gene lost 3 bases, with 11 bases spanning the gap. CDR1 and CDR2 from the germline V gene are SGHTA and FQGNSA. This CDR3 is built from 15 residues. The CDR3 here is CASSLAGGPDYGYTF. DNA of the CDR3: TGTGCCAGCAGCTTAGCGGGGGGGCCAGACTATGGCTACACCTTC.

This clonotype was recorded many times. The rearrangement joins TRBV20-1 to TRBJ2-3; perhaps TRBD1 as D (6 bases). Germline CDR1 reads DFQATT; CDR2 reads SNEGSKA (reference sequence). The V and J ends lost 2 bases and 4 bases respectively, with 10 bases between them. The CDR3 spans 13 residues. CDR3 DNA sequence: TGCAGTGCTAGACCTACAGGGTCAGATACGCAGTATTTT. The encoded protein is CSARPTGSDTQYF.

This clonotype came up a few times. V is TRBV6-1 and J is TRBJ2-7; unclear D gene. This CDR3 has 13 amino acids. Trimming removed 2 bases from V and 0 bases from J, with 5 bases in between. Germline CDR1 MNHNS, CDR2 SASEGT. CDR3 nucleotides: TGTGCCAGCAGTGAAAGGGCCTCCTACGAGCAGTACTTC. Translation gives CASSERASYEQYF.

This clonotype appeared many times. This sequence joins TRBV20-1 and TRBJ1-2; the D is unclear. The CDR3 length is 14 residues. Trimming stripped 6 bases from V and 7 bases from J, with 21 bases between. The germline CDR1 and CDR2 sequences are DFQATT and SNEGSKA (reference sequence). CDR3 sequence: CSAEPGSELGGYTF. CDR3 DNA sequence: TGCAGTGCGGAACCGGGATCTGAATTAGGTGGCTACACCTTC.

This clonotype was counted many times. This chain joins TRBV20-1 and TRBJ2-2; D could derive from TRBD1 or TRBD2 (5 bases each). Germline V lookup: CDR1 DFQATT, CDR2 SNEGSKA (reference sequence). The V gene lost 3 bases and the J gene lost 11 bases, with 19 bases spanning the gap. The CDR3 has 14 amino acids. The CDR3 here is CSASTGAAKKELFF. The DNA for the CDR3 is TGCAGTGCTAGTACCGGGGCCGCGAAAAAAGAGCTGTTTTTT.

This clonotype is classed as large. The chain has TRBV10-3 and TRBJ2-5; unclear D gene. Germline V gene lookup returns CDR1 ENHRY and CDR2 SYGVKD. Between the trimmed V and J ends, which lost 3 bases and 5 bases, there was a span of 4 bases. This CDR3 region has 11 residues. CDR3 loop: CAISDRETQYF. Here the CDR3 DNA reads TGTGCCATCAGTGACAGGGAGACCCAGTACTTC.

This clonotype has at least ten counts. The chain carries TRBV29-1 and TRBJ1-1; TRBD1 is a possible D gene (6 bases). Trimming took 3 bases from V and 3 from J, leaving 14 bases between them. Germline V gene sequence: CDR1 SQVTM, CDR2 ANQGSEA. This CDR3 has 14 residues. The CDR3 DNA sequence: TGCAGCGTTGAGGGGTCGTACAGGGACACTGAAGCTTTCTTT. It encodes CSVEGSYRDTEAFF.

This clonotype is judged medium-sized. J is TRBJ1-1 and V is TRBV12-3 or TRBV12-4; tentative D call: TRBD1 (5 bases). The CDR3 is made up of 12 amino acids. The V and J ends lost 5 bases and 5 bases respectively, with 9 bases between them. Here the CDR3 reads CASSQGTTEAFF. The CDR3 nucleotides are TGTGCCAGCAGTCAGGGAACGACTGAAGCTTTCTTT.